This entry lists 23 T cell receptor beta chains sequenced from one sample in a study of blood T cell repertoires in COVID-19. Assay: immunoSEQ multiplex PCR; the TCRdb copy retains only in-frame clones and omits some. The repertoire holds under 300,000 clones, with roughly nine tenths as singletons. Sequenced material: peripheral blood. The origin of the receptors is a woman aged 25 to 39 with COVID-19, enrolled during active disease.

This clone was picked up one time. The chain couples TRBV7-7 to TRBJ1-1; D unclear. This CDR3 region has 13 residues. CDR1 and CDR2 (germline): SSHAT, FNYEAQ (reference sequence). The V and J ends lost 4 bases and 1 base respectively, with 7 bases between them. CDR3 coding DNA: TGTGCCAGCAGCTCGGGGTGGAACACTGAAGCTTTCTTT. Residues: CASSSGWNTEAFF.

This rearrangement joins TRBV29-1 to TRBJ2-5, with a possible D match to TRBD2 (5 bases). Looked up from germline, CDR1 is SQVTM and CDR2 is ANQGSEA. Trimming stripped 8 bases from V and 2 bases from J, with 18 bases between. The CDR3 consists of 14 residues. The CDR3 sequence: CSTLTDAGQETQYF. The CDR3 region has the DNA TGCAGCACCCTGACGGACGCGGGTCAAGAGACCCAGTACTTC.

The CDR3 is CASSIGWGTGFTEAFF. The CDR3 DNA follows: TGTGCCAGTAGTATTGGGTGGGGGACAGGGTTCACTGAAGCTTTCTTT. This rearrangement joins TRBV19 to TRBJ1-1, with 9 positions matching TRBD1. The CDR3 consists of 16 residues. Germline CDR1 reads LNHDA; CDR2 reads SQIVND (reference sequence). The V and J ends lost 3 bases and 4 bases, in that order; junction bases with no gene match: 9.

V and J are TRBV11-2 and TRBJ1-6; no clear D. The V and J ends lost 3 bases and 9 bases respectively, with 18 bases between them. Looked up from germline, CDR1 is SGHAT and CDR2 is FQNNGV. CDR3 length: 16 residues. Written as DNA, the CDR3 is TGTGCCAGCAGCTTTTTGCCCTCGGCCGGGTCTTCACCCCTCCACTTT. Its translation: CASSFLPSAGSSPLHF.

This rearrangement joins TRBV5-1 to TRBJ2-7, with D possibly matching TRBD2 (5 bases). Trimming removed 1 base at V and 3 bases at J, with 8 bases between. CDR3 length equals 13 residues. Germline-derived CDR1 and CDR2 are SGHRS and YFSETQ. This chain's CDR3 is CASSLTGNYEQYF. DNA of the CDR3: TGCGCCAGCAGCTTGACCGGGAACTACGAGCAGTACTTC.

Points on this clone: This sample also contains other DNA sequences that code for the same CDR3. The chain has TRBV27 and TRBJ2-7; 10 bases map to TRBD2. V gave up 5 bases and J gave up 2 bases; unmatched junction bases: 3. CDR3 length equals 14 residues. From germline, CDR1 is MNHEY and CDR2 SMNVEV (reference sequence). CDR3 sequence reads: CASSPSGGAYEQYF. CDR3 DNA sequence: TGTGCCAGCAGTCCTAGCGGGGGAGCCTACGAGCAGTACTTC.

This chain links TRBV2 with TRBJ2-2; 10 bases match TRBD1. Germline V gives CDR1 SNHLY, CDR2 FYNNEI. This CDR3 comprises 19 residues. V was pared by 10 bases and J by 6 bases, with 23 bases of the junction left unmatched. CDR3 residues: CAILSGTGVKWSRAGELFF. The CDR3 bases are TGTGCCATCCTTTCCGGGACAGGGGTAAAGTGGTCCCGGGCCGGGGAGCTGTTTTTT.

The chain joins TRBV5-6 to TRBJ2-1; unclear D gene. The CDR3 consists of 15 residues. Germline values: CDR1 SGHDT, CDR2 YYEEEE. The V gene lost 2 bases and the J gene lost 4 bases, with 13 bases spanning the gap. The CDR3 DNA follows: TGTGCCAGCAGCTTAGATACAGTACCTTACAATGAGCAGTTCTTC. It translates to CASSLDTVPYNEQFF.

V is TRBV19 and J is TRBJ2-7, with D hard to call. The CDR3 spans 14 residues. Trimming pared 5 bases from V and 2 bases from J, leaving 13 bases between. The germline gives CDR1 LNHDA, CDR2 SQIVND (reference sequence). CDR3 sequence (DNA): TGTGCCAGTAGTTATCAGTCCTGGCCCTACGAGCAGTACTTC. It is translated as CASSYQSWPYEQYF. Combining the CDR3 with reference TRBV19 and TRBJ2-7 gives the whole variable domain DGGITQSPKYLFRKEGQNVTLSCEQNLNHDAMYWYRQDPGQGLRLIYYSQIVNDFQKGDIAEGYSVSREKKESFPLTVTSAQKNPTAFYLCASSYQSWPYEQYFGPGTRLTVT.

V usage is TRBV6-5 and J usage is TRBJ2-2; D is unresolved. The CDR3 covers 16 residues. Germline CDR1 is MNHEY and CDR2 is SVGAGI. The germline V and J ends were trimmed by 1 base and 2 bases, with 11 bases remaining between them. The CDR3: CASSYFRTVNTGELFF. The CDR3 DNA is TGTGCCAGCAGTTACTTTCGTACGGTCAACACCGGGGAGCTGTTTTTT.

This chain's CDR3 is CASSENLGNYGYTF. DNA of the CDR3: TGTGCCAGCAGTGAAAATTTGGGCAACTATGGCTACACCTTC. V usage is TRBV2 and J usage is TRBJ1-2, with no clear D. From germline, CDR1 is SNHLY and CDR2 FYNNEI. The CDR3 extends over 14 amino acids. The ends were cut back, 2 bases at V and 2 bases at J, with 9 bases in the middle.

This rearrangement joins TRBV5-1 to TRBJ1-5; 7 bases map to TRBD1. Germline CDR1 and CDR2: SGHRS and YFSETQ. V was pared by 1 base and J by 5 bases, with 3 bases of the junction left unmatched. There are 14 residues in the CDR3. The CDR3 nucleotides read TGCGCCAGCAGCTTGTTAGGGGGCTATCAGCCCCAGCATTTT. Translated: CASSLLGGYQPQHF.

The chain recombines TRBV10-2 with TRBJ1-4; 8 nucleotides agree with TRBD1. This CDR3 region has 14 residues. Germline CDR1 reads WSHSY; CDR2 reads SAAADI. J lost 8 bases, V lost 7 bases, and 9 bases had no gene match. The CDR3: CASTPGQEREKLFF. The CDR3 DNA sequence: TGCGCCAGCACCCCGGGACAGGAAAGGGAAAAACTGTTTTTT.

The chain joins TRBV3-1 (or the pseudogene TRBV3-2) to TRBJ2-5; TRBD2 aligns across 7 bases. This CDR3 is 12 amino acids long. J was trimmed by 7 bases and V by 3 bases; bases with no gene match: 2. Germline CDR1 is LGHDT and CDR2 is YNNKEL (reference sequence). The CDR3 loop reads CASSHAGVTQYF. The CDR3 DNA reads as TGTGCCAGCAGCCACGCGGGGGTGACCCAGTACTTC.

CDR3 sequence reads: CASNPYSYGETQYF. CDR3 DNA sequence: TGTGCCAGCAACCCTTACTCGTATGGAGAGACCCAGTACTTC. The gene calls are TRBV9 and TRBJ2-5; D uncertain. CDR3 size: 14 residues. Germline CDR1 reads SGDLS; CDR2 reads YYNGEE. The ends were cut back, 6 bases at V and 4 bases at J, with 16 bases in the middle.

The chain links TRBV5-8 to TRBJ2-3; 10 bases agree with TRBD2. Looked up from germline, CDR1 is SGHTS and CDR2 is YDEGEE. The V and J ends lost 0 bases and 1 base, in that order; junction bases with no gene match: 2. The CDR3 runs to 16 residues. The CDR3 sequence is CASSLAGTSGTDTQYF. CDR3 DNA sequence: TGTGCCAGCAGCTTGGCCGGGACTAGCGGCACAGATACGCAGTATTTT. Full variable domain (outside the CDR3, taken from reference TRBV5-8 and TRBJ2-3): EAGVTQSPTHLIKTRGQQATLRCSPISGHTSVYWYQQALGLGLQFLLWYDEGEERNRGNFPPRFSGRQFPNYSSELNVNALELEDSALYLCASSLAGTSGTDTQYFGPGTRLTVL.

The gene calls are TRBV6-4 and TRBJ2-2; D not certain. The CDR3 runs 14 residues. The germline V gene encodes CDR1 MRHNA and CDR2 SNTAGT. V was clipped by 3 bases and J by 4 bases, with 9 bases between them. The CDR3 DNA reads as TGTGCCAGCAGTGAAGAGACGGGCACCGGGGAGCTGTTTTTT. It specifies CASSEETGTGELFF.

The chain uses TRBV19 and TRBJ2-3, with 9 positions matching TRBD1. Germline loops: CDR1 LNHDA, CDR2 SQIVND (reference sequence). The CDR3 contains 14 residues. With V trimmed by 9 bases and J by 3 bases, 7 bases remained unmatched. Here the CDR3 reads CASDRGGRTDTQYF. CDR3 nucleotides: TGTGCCAGCGACAGGGGGGGGCGGACAGATACGCAGTATTTT.

The V gene is TRBV19, the J gene TRBJ1-5; possibly TRBD1 for D (6 bases). The V gene lost 5 bases and the J gene lost 6 bases, with 14 bases spanning the gap. CDR1 LNHDA and CDR2 SQIVND come from the germline V gene (reference sequence). The CDR3 is made up of 14 amino acids. The CDR3 DNA is TGTGCCAGTAGTCCACAGGGTTTCGGTCAGCCCCAGCATTTT. Protein product: CASSPQGFGQPQHF.

This clone was counted once. This chain joins TRBV5-1 and TRBJ1-1; perhaps TRBD1 as D (6 bases). CDR1 is SGHRS and CDR2 is YFSETQ in the germline V gene. The V gene lost 4 bases and the J gene lost 2 bases, with 12 bases spanning the gap. The CDR3 is 14 residues long. This CDR3 is CASSARQDNTEAFF. Written as DNA, the CDR3 is TGCGCCAGCAGCGCGAGACAGGACAACACTGAAGCTTTCTTT.

J is TRBJ1-1 and V is TRBV1. TRBV1 is tagged as a pseudogene. The CDR3 totals 14 residues. The CDR3 here is CTSSPLDGDTEAFF. Written as DNA, the CDR3 is TGCACCAGCAGCCCCCTAGATGGAGACACTGAAGCTTTCTTT.

V and J are TRBV4-1 and TRBJ2-2; possible D gene TRBD2, 6 bases. The V gene's germline CDR1 is MGHRA and CDR2 YSYEKL. The CDR3 has 16 amino acids. The V end lost 1 base, the J end lost 6 bases, and 15 bases lay between the germline ends. The CDR3 spells CASSQGGTLMAGELFF. The CDR3 DNA reads TGCGCCAGCAGCCAAGGCGGGACGTTGATGGCCGGGGAGCTGTTTTTT.

The chain has TRBV6-1 and TRBJ2-7; TRBD1 matches 9 bases. Germline CDR1 is MNHNS and CDR2 is SASEGT. The CDR3 runs 15 residues. With 1 base clipped from V and 4 bases from J, the junction kept 5 bases outside the gene matches. The CDR3 region has the DNA TGTGCCAGCAGTGAAGGATTAGGGACAGGGTACGAGCAGTACTTC. It codes for CASSEGLGTGYEQYF.